Listed below are T cell receptor beta chains from one sample, sequenced in a study of CD8 T cells in ankylosing spondylitis. TCRdb re-called the 5' RACE reads through MiXCR, storing one row per CDR3 protein. The table includes about 460,000 distinct CDR3 sequences, roughly 5% detected once. Sequenced input: blood, either unsorted or a sorted T cell fraction (not recorded which). Receptors were obtained from a male donor with ankylosing spondylitis. The CDR3 runs from the conserved cysteine through the conserved F or W. D genes are given only for firm matches. Only some rows state a clone size, as once, few, many or a class for expanded clones.

v_gene: TRBV18
j_gene: TRBJ2-7
abundance: few
d_gene: .
CDR3nt: TGTGCCAGCTCAGCCCTAGGGGAGAGGTCCTACGAGCAGTACTTC
CDR3aa: CASSALGERSYEQYF

v_gene: TRBV4-3
j_gene: TRBJ1-6
abundance: many
d_gene: TRBD1
CDR3nt: TGCGCCAGCAGCGAAGGGACAGGGGGTAATTCACCCCTCCACTTT
CDR3aa: CASSEGTGGNSPLHF

v_gene: TRBV19
j_gene: TRBJ1-1
abundance: .
d_gene: TRBD1
CDR3nt: TGTGCCAGTAGTCGCCGACAGGGAAACACTGAAGCTTTCTTT
CDR3aa: CASSRRQGNTEAFF

v_gene: TRBV7-2
j_gene: TRBJ1-2
abundance: many
d_gene: TRBD1
CDR3nt: TGTGCCAGCAGCTCCTCAGGGGGGGTGGTTGGCTACACCTTC
CDR3aa: CASSSSGGVVGYTF

v_gene: TRBV20-1
j_gene: TRBJ2-1
abundance: many
d_gene: TRBD2
CDR3nt: TGCAGTGCTAGGTCCCCTAGCGGGGGCTCCTACAATGAGCAGTTCTTC
CDR3aa: CSARSPSGGSYNEQFF

v_gene: TRBV7-2
j_gene: TRBJ2-7
abundance: many
d_gene: .
CDR3nt: TGTGCCAGCAGCTTAACTCCACAGGGATCCTACGAGCAGTACTTC
CDR3aa: CASSLTPQGSYEQYF

v_gene: TRBV20-1
j_gene: TRBJ1-1
abundance: many
d_gene: .
CDR3nt: TGCAGTGCTCCAGGGCGGGGGGGCCTGGCTGAAGCTTTCTTT
CDR3aa: CSAPGRGGLAEAFF

v_gene: TRBV6-5
j_gene: TRBJ2-1
abundance: many
d_gene: .
CDR3nt: TGTGCCAGCAGGCCCCTAGCGCCAACCTACAATGAGCAGTTCTTC
CDR3aa: CASRPLAPTYNEQFF

v_gene: TRBV7-6
j_gene: TRBJ2-7
abundance: few
d_gene: .
CDR3nt: TGTGCCAGCAGCTTACTTGGCTCTACGGGCGAGCAGTACTTC
CDR3aa: CASSLLGSTGEQYF

v_gene: TRBV5-6
j_gene: TRBJ1-2
abundance: many
d_gene: TRBD1
CDR3nt: TGTGCCAGCAGCGTACAGGGGGCTCATGGCTACACCTTC
CDR3aa: CASSVQGAHGYTF

v_gene: TRBV6-5
j_gene: TRBJ1-1
abundance: many
d_gene: .
CDR3nt: TGTGCCAGCAGTTATCGCAGGGCAACTGAAGCTTTCTTT
CDR3aa: CASSYRRATEAFF

v_gene: TRBV5-1
j_gene: TRBJ2-3
abundance: many
d_gene: TRBD2
CDR3nt: TGCGCCAGCGCCGAACTAGCGGGGGGCTACACAGATACGCAGTATTTT
CDR3aa: CASAELAGGYTDTQYF

v_gene: TRBV12-3/TRBV12-4
j_gene: TRBJ2-7
abundance: few
d_gene: .
CDR3nt: TGTGCCAGCAGTCTAATGGCCGGGATCTTCCCTTACGAGCAGTACTTC
CDR3aa: CASSLMAGIFPYEQYF

v_gene: TRBV5-6
j_gene: TRBJ2-5
abundance: .
d_gene: .
CDR3nt: TGTGCCAGCAGCCTCGGGCTCCCGGAGACCCAGTACTTC
CDR3aa: CASSLGLPETQYF

v_gene: TRBV7-2
j_gene: TRBJ2-7
abundance: .
d_gene: .
CDR3nt: TGTGCCAGCAGCATGGGGGGGGCCAGCTCCTACGAGCAGTACTTC
CDR3aa: CASSMGGASSYEQYF

v_gene: TRBV7-9
j_gene: TRBJ2-5
abundance: .
d_gene: TRBD1
CDR3nt: TGTGCCAGCGGGGGGACAGGGCGAAGGGAGACCCAGTACTTC
CDR3aa: CASGGTGRRETQYF

v_gene: TRBV7-8
j_gene: TRBJ1-2
abundance: many
d_gene: .
CDR3nt: TGTGCCAGCAGCTATTTGGGTCGTGATAACTATGGCTACACCTTC
CDR3aa: CASSYLGRDNYGYTF